One and the same sample provided the 17 T cell receptor beta chains below, sequenced in a study of beta chain features in type 1 diabetes. The investigators reverse transcribed all of the isolated RNA, so they sequenced expressed TCRB transcripts. Assay used: immunoSEQ multiplex PCR; TCRdb lists only in-frame clones, some missing. The sample includes around 320,000 clones, 14% of them seen just once. The sequencing sample was made of central memory CD4+ T cells from blood. The receptors here all came from a man aged 30-40 years in good health.

The CDR3, as DNA: TGTGCCAGCAGCCCAGGACTAACGCAAGAGACCCAGTACTTC. This translates into CASSPGLTQETQYF. The chain carries TRBV11-2 and TRBJ2-5; tentative D call: TRBD2 (6 bases). The CDR3 sequence is 14 residues long. From germline, CDR1 is SGHAT and CDR2 FQNNGV. Trimming removed 5 bases from V and 2 bases from J, with 12 bases in between.

The rearrangement links TRBV28 to TRBJ2-1, with D unresolved. Germline loops: CDR1 MDHEN, CDR2 SYDVKM. V dropped 2 bases and J dropped 9 bases, with 8 bases sitting between them. The CDR3 runs to 12 residues. CDR3 amino acids: CASSLLDSEQFF. CDR3 DNA sequence: TGTGCCAGCAGTTTACTTGATTCTGAGCAGTTCTTC.

This clone occurred a few times. This chain connects TRBV19 to TRBJ2-7, with D possibly matching TRBD1 (5 bases). In germline, CDR1 is LNHDA, CDR2 SQIVND (reference sequence). The CDR3 covers 14 residues. With 5 bases removed from V and 2 bases from J, the gap between germline ends came to 13 bases. CDR3 loop: CASSPPGIPYEQYV. CDR3 nucleotides: TGTGCCAGTAGTCCCCCAGGGATTCCCTACGAGCAGTACGTC.

This chain connects TRBV30 to TRBJ1-1; 10 bases map to TRBD1. The V gene's germline CDR1 is GTSNPN and CDR2 SVGIG (reference sequence). CDR3 length: 16 residues. With 2 bases clipped from V and 3 bases from J, the junction kept 9 bases outside the gene matches. CDR3 sequence (DNA): TGTGCCTGGAGTCTCTGGACAGGGGGGCAGGACACTGAAGCTTTCTTT. It codes for CAWSLWTGGQDTEAFF.

This clone has just a few counts. The rearrangement uses TRBV6-1 and TRBJ2-4; weak D call: TRBD1 (5 bases). CDR1 and CDR2 from the germline V gene are MNHNS and SASEGT. The CDR3 has 13 residues. The V gene lost 7 bases and the J gene lost 8 bases, with 15 bases spanning the gap. The CDR3 protein is CASTLTGRDIQYF. CDR3 DNA sequence: TGTGCCAGCACCTTGACGGGCAGGGACATTCAGTACTTC.

This clone showed up just a few times. The chain carries TRBV25-1 and TRBJ2-2; TRBD2 is a possible D gene (6 bases). Germline CDR1 reads MGHDK; CDR2 reads SYGVNS. V was shortened by 7 bases and J by 1 base, with 10 bases between the two germline ends. This CDR3 region has 14 residues. CDR3 coding DNA: TGTGCCAGCACGGGCGGGGTGAACACCGGGGAGCTGTTTTTT. Amino acids: CASTGGVNTGELFF.

The chain recombines TRBV30 with TRBJ2-2, with 7 positions matching TRBD1. The V and J ends lost 3 bases and 6 bases, in that order; junction bases with no gene match: 4. The CDR3 sequence is 13 residues long. Germline V gene sequence: CDR1 GTSNPN, CDR2 SVGIG (reference sequence). Here the CDR3 reads CAWRRQGPGELFF. CDR3 in DNA: TGTGCCTGGAGACGACAGGGTCCCGGGGAGCTGTTTTTT.

The rearrangement links TRBV4-2 to TRBJ1-5; 8 bases fit TRBD1. Germline loops: CDR1 LGHNA, CDR2 YNFKEQ. This CDR3 spans 16 amino acids. The trim removed 0 bases at V and 4 bases at J, leaving 5 bases unmatched. The CDR3 DNA reads TGTGCCAGCAGCCAAGATGGGGACAGGACTAATCAGCCCCAGCATTTT. Residues: CASSQDGDRTNQPQHF.

The chain has TRBV18 and TRBJ1-3; 10 nucleotides align to TRBD1. The CDR3 consists of 18 residues. Losses at the gene ends were 3 bases for V and 0 bases for J; bases not matched to a gene: 8. Germline V gene data show CDR1 as KGHSH and CDR2 as LQKENI. The CDR3 nucleotides read TGTGCCAGCTCACCGACTAGACAGGGGGCCCACTCTGGAAACACCATATATTTT. Its protein is CASSPTRQGAHSGNTIYF.

This clone was observed many times. The gene calls are TRBV7-9 and TRBJ2-3; TRBD2 aligns across 10 bases. Trimming took 1 base from V and 6 from J; bases not matched to a gene: 7. The germline CDR1 and CDR2 sequences are SEHNR and FQNEAQ (reference sequence). The CDR3 has 16 residues. CDR3 in DNA: TGTGCCAGCAGCTTAGATCTAGCGGGAGTTTCTGATACGCAGTATTTT. Translated, it gives CASSLDLAGVSDTQYF.

This clone occurred a few times. The chain uses TRBV5-4 and TRBJ1-6, with D possibly being TRBD1 (5 bases). The length of the CDR3 is 15 residues. CDR1 is SGHNT, CDR2 YYREEE, per germline (reference sequence). The V and J ends lost 4 bases and 7 bases respectively, with 15 bases between them. The CDR3 nucleotides are TGTGCCAGCAGCGCCGGGGGGACGGGGAATTCACCCCTCCACTTT. It translates to CASSAGGTGNSPLHF.

This clone showed up just a few times. The chain carries TRBV9 and TRBJ2-2, with D tentatively TRBD2 (6 bases). Germline loops: CDR1 SGDLS, CDR2 YYNGEE. CDR3 size: 17 residues. Trimming pared 0 bases from V and 4 bases from J, leaving 16 bases between. The chain's CDR3 is CASSVDDRGKFTGELFF. CDR3 nucleotide sequence: TGTGCCAGCAGCGTAGACGATCGGGGGAAGTTCACCGGGGAGCTGTTTTTT.

In DNA, the CDR3 is TGTGCCAGCAGCTTGCTAGCGGAGGGGGTCAATGAGCAGTTCTTC. Protein sequence: CASSLLAEGVNEQFF. J is TRBJ2-1 and V is TRBV7-6, with D possibly TRBD2 on 7 matching bases. The germline V gene has CDR1 SGHVS and CDR2 FNYEAQ. This CDR3 comprises 15 residues. The ends were cut back, 3 bases at V and 6 bases at J, with 15 bases in the middle.

The rearrangement links TRBV14 to TRBJ1-1, with a possible D match to TRBD1 (6 bases). V lost 4 bases and J 0 bases, leaving 12 bases between the germline ends. Germline V gene data show CDR1 as SGHDN and CDR2 as FVKESK. This CDR3 region has 15 residues. The CDR3 reads CASSPGGGVNTEAFF. Here the CDR3 DNA reads TGTGCCAGCAGCCCCGGGGGGGGCGTGAACACTGAAGCTTTCTTT.

This clone was recorded at least ten times. This chain connects TRBV7-2 to TRBJ2-3; D is ambiguous. V lost 5 bases and J 0 bases, leaving 9 bases between the germline ends. Germline V gives CDR1 SGHTA, CDR2 FQGNSA. This CDR3 has 14 residues. This CDR3 is CASSLESSTDTQYF. Here the CDR3 DNA reads TGTGCCAGCAGCCTCGAGTCTAGCACAGATACGCAGTATTTT.

The J gene is TRBJ1-3, the V gene TRBV4-1; 7 bases are shared with TRBD1. Germline-derived CDR1 and CDR2 are MGHRA and YSYEKL. With 4 bases clipped from V and 2 bases from J, the junction kept 8 bases outside the gene matches. This CDR3 is 16 amino acids long. The CDR3 protein is CASSLLPQGAGNTIYF. Written as DNA, the CDR3 is TGCGCCAGCAGCCTTCTCCCCCAGGGGGCTGGAAACACCATATATTTT.

V gene TRBV13 combines with J gene TRBJ1-4, with D possibly matching TRBD1 (5 bases). Looked up from germline, CDR1 is PRHDT and CDR2 is FYEKMQ (reference sequence). The germline V and J ends were trimmed by 6 bases and 4 bases, with 12 bases remaining between them. This CDR3 is built from 14 residues. CDR3 bases: TGTGCCAGCAGTGAGGGGAGGGGTAATGAAAAACTGTTTTTT. Its translation: CASSEGRGNEKLFF.